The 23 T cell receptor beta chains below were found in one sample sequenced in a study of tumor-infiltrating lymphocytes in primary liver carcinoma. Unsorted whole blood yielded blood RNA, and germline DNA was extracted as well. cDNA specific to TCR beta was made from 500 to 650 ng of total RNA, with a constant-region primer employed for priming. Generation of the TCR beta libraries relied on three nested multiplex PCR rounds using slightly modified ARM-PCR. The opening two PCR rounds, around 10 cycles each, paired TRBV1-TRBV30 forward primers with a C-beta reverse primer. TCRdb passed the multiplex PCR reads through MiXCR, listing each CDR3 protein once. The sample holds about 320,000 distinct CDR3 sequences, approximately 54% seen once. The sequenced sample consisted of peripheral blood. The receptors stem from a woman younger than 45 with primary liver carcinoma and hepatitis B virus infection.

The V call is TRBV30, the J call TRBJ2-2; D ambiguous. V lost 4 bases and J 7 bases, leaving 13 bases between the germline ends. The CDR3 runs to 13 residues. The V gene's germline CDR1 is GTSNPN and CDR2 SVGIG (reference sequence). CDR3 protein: CAWTHSGYGELFF. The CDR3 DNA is TGTGCCTGGACCCACTCTGGGTACGGGGAGCTGTTTTTT. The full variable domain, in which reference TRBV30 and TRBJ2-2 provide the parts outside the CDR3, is SQTIHQWPATLVQPVGSPLSLECTVEGTSNPNLYWYRQAAGRGLQLLFYSVGIGQISSEVPQNLSASRPQDRQFILSSKKLLLSDSGFYLCAWTHSGYGELFFGEGSRLTVL.

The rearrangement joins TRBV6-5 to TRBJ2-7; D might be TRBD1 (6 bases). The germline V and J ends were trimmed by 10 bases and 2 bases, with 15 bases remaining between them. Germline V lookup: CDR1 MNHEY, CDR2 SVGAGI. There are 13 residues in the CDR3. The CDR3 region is CANRSQGTYEQYF. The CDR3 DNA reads TGTGCCAACCGGAGCCAGGGGACCTACGAGCAGTACTTC.

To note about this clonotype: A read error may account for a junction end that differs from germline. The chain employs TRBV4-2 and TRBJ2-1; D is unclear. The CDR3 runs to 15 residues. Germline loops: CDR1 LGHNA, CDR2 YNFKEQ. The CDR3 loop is CASCQDSTPNNEQFF. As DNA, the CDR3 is TGTGCCAGCTGCCAAGATAGCACTCCAAACAATGAGCAGTTCTTC.

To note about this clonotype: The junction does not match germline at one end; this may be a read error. The DNA of the CDR3 is TGTGTCAGCAGTTACTCGACAGGGGCGTTGGATGGCTACACCTTC. This encodes CVSSYSTGALDGYTF. The gene calls are TRBV6-5 and TRBJ1-2, with 8 bases that match TRBD1. The CDR3 length is 15 residues. Germline CDR1 is MNHEY and CDR2 is SVGAGI.

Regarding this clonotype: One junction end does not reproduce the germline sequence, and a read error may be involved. DNA for the CDR3: TGTGCCAGCGGCGCGTGGGACAGAGCTAACTATGCCTACACCTTC. Translation gives CASGAWDRANYAYTF. This chain links TRBV11-2 with TRBJ1-2; the match to TRBD1 covers 7 bases. Germline values: CDR1 SGHAT, CDR2 FQNNGV. The CDR3 has 15 amino acids.

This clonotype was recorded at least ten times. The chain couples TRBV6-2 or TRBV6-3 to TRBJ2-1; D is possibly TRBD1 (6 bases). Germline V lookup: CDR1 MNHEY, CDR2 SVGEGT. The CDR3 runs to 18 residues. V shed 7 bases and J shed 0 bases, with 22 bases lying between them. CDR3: CASTPRRGTAFSYNEQFF. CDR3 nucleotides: TGTGCCAGCACCCCACGTAGGGGGACCGCCTTCTCCTACAATGAGCAGTTCTTC.

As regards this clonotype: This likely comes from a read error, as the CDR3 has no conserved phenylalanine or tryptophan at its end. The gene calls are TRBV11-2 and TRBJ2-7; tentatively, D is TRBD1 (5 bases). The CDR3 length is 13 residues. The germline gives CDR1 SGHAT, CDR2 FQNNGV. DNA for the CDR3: TGTGCCAACAGCTTAGGACACGCGTACGAGCAGTACTTG. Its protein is CANSLGHAYEQYL.

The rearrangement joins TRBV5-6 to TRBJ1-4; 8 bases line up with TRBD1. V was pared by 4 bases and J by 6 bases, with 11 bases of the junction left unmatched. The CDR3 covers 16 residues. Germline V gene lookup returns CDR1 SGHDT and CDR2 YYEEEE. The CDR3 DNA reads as TGTGCCAGCAGCGATTACAGGGGGGGAAAGGATGAAAAACTGTTTTTT. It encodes CASSDYRGGKDEKLFF.

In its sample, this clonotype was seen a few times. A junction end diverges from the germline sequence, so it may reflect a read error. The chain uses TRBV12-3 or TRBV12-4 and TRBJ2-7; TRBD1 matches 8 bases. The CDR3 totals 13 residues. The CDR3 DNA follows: TGTGCCGGCAGGGGGCCTGGGGCTTACGAGCAGTACTTC. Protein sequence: CAGRGPGAYEQYF.

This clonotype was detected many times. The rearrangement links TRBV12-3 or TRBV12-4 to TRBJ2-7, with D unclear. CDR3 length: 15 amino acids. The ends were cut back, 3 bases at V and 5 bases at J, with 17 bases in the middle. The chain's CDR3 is CASSFVAGHTDEQYF. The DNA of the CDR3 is TGTGCCAGCAGTTTTGTGGCAGGTCACACCGACGAGCAGTACTTC.

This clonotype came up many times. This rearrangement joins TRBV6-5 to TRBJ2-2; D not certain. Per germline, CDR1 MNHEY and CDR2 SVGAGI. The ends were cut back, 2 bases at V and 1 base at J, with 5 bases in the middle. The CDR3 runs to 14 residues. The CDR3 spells CASSYARNTGELFF. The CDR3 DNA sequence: TGTGCCAGCAGTTACGCGCGGAACACCGGGGAGCTGTTTTTT.

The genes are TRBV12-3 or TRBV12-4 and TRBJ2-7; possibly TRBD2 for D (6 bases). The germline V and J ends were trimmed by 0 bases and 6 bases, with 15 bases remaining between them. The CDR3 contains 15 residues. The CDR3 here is CASSLALAYDCEQYF. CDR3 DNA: TGTGCCAGCAGTTTAGCGCTAGCGTACGACTGCGAGCAGTACTTC.

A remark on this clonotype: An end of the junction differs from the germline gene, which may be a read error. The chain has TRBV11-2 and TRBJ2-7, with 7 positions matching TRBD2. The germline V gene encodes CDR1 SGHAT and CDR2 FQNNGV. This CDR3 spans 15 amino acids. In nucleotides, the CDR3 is TGCGCCAGGAGCTTAGATCTGGGACTAACTCGCGAGCAGTACTTC. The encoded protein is CARSLDLGLTREQYF.

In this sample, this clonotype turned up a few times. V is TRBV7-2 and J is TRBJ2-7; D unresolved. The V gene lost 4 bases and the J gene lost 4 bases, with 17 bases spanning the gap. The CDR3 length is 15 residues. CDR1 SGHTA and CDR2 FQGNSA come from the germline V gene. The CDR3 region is CASSSLPGLIYEQYF. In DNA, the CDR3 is TGTGCCAGCAGCTCGCTGCCAGGTTTAATTTACGAGCAGTACTTC.

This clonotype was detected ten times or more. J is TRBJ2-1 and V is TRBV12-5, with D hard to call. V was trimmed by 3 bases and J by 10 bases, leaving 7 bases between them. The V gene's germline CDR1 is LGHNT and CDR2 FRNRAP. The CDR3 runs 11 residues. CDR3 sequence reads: CASGFLDEQFF. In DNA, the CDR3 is TGTGCTAGTGGTTTCCTGGACGAGCAGTTCTTC. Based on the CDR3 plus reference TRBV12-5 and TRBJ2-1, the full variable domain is DARVTQTPRHKVTEMGQEVTMRCQPILGHNTVFWYRQTMMQGLELLAYFRNRAPLDDSGMPKDRFSAEMPDATLATLKIQPSEPRDSAVYFCASGFLDEQFFGPGTRLTVL.

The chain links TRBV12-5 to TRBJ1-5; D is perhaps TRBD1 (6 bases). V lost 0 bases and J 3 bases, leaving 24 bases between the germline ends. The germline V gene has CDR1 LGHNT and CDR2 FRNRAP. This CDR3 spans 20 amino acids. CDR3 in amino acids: CASGLVPRFPTWGANQPQHF. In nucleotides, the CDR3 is TGTGCTAGTGGTTTGGTACCGAGGTTTCCGACATGGGGGGCCAATCAGCCCCAGCATTTT.

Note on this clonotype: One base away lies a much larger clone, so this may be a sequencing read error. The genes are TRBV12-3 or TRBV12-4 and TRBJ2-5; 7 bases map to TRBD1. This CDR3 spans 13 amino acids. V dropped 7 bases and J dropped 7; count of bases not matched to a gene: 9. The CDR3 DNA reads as TGTGCCAGCACCAAAGGGGGCTGGGGGACCCAGTACTTC. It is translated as CASTKGGWGTQYF.

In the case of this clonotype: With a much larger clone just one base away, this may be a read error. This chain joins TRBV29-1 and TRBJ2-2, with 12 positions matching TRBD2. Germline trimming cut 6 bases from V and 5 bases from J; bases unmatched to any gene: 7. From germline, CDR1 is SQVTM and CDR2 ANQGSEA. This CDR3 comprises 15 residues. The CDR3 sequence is CSVCGLAGFTGELFF. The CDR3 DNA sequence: TGCAGCGTGTGTGGACTAGCGGGATTTACCGGGGAGCTGTTTTTT.

CDR3 DNA: TGTGCCAGCAGTTTAGTAGACCTGAACACTGAAGCTTTCTTT. This codes for CASSLVDLNTEAFF. The chain carries TRBV12-3 or TRBV12-4 and TRBJ1-1, with D unresolved. This CDR3 region has 14 residues. V was pared by 1 base and J by 0 bases, with 6 bases between.

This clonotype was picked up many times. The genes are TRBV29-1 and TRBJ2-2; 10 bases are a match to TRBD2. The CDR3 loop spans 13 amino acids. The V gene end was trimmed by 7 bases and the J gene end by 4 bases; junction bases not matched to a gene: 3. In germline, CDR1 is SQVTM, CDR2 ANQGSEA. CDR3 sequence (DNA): TGCAGCGGCCAGCGGGAGGGCACCGGGGAGCTGTTTTTT. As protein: CSGQREGTGELFF.

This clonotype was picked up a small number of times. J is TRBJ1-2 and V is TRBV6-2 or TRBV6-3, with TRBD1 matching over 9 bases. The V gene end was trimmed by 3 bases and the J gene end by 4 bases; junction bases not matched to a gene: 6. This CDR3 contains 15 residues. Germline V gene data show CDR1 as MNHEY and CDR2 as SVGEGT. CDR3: CASSYVSGQGYGYTF. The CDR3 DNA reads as TGTGCCAGCAGTTATGTCTCGGGACAGGGCTATGGCTACACCTTC.

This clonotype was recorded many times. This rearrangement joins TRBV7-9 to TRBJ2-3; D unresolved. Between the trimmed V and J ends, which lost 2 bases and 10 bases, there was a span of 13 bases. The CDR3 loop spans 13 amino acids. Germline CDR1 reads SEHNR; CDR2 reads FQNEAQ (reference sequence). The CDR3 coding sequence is TGTGCCAGCAGCTTAAGTGGGTCTTCATCGCAGTATTTT. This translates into CASSLSGSSSQYF.

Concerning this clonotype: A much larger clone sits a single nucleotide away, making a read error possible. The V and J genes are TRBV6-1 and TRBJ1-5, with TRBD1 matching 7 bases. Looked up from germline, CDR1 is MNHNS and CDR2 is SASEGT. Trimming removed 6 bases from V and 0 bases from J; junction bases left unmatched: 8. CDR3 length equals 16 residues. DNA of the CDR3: TGTGCCAGCAGCCTAGACAGGGTGCGTAGCAATCAGCCCCAGCATTTT. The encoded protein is CASSLDRVRSNQPQHF.